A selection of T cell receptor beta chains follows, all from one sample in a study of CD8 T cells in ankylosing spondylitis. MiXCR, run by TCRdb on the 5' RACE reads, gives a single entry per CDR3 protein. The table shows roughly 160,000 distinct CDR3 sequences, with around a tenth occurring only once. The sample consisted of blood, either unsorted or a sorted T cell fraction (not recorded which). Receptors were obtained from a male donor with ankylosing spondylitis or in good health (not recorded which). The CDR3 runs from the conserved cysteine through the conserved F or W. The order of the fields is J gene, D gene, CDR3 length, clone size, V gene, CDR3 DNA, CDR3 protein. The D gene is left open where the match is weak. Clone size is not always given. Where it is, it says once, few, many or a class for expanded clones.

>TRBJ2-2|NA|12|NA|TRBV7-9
TGTGCCAGCAGCTCAGGTTCCGGGGAGCTGTTTTTT
CASSSGSGELFF
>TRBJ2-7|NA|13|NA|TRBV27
TGTGCCAGCAGTTACGGGGCGTCCTACGAGCAGTACTTC
CASSYGASYEQYF
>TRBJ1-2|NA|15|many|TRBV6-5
TGTGCCAGCAGTTACTCAAGGACAGCCGATGGAGGCTACACCTTC
CASSYSRTADGGYTF
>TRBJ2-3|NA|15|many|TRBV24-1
TGTGCCACCAGTGATCCACAATCCCCAGCAGATACGCAGTATTTT
CATSDPQSPADTQYF
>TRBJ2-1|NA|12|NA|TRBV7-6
TGTGCCAGCTCCGGAGGGCGCGATGAGCAGTTCTTC
CASSGGRDEQFF
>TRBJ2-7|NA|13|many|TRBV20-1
TGCAGTGCTAGTCGGGCCCTGGGGGGCGAGCAGTACTTC
CSASRALGGEQYF
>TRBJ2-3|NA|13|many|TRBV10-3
TGTGCCATCAGTGTGCTGGGCCCAGATACGCAGTATTTT
CAISVLGPDTQYF
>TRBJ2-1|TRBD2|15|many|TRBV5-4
TGTGCCAGCAGCCCGGAACTAGCGACCTACAATGAGCAGTTCTTC
CASSPELATYNEQFF
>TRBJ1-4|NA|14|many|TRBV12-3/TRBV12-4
TGTGCCAGCAGGTCCGTACGGGCGGTAGCAAAACTGTTTTTT
CASRSVRAVAKLFF
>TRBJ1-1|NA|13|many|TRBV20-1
TGCAGTGCTAAAGACAGCAGGAACGCTGAAGCTTTCTTT
CSAKDSRNAEAFF
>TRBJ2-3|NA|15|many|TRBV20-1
TGCAGTGCTAGAGTCGGGGGAGCTGGCACAGATACGCAGTATTTT
CSARVGGAGTDTQYF
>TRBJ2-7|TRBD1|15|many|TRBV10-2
TGCGCCAGCAGTGATATACGGGGACAGGGCTACGAGCAGTACTTC
CASSDIRGQGYEQYF
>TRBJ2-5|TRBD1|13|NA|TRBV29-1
TGCAGCATCCGCCGGGACAGCCAAGAGACCCAGTACTTC
CSIRRDSQETQYF
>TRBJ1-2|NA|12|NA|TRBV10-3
TGTGCCATCAGTGAGGAGGGGTCCGGCTACACCTTC
CAISEEGSGYTF
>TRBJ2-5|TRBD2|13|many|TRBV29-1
TGCAGCGTGACCCCACTAGCGCGAGAGACCCAGTACTTC
CSVTPLARETQYF
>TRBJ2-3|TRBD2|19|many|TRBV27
TGTGCCAGCAGTTTATTACCCGGACTAGCGGGAGACACCACAGATACGCAGTATTTT
CASSLLPGLAGDTTDTQYF
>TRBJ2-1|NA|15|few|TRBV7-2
TGTGCCAGCAGCTTAGGACCGAATGCTTACAATGAGCAGTTCTTC
CASSLGPNAYNEQFF
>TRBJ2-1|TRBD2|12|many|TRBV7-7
TGTGCCAGCAGCGCCCGGGGGGGTGAGCAGTTCTTC
CASSARGGEQFF
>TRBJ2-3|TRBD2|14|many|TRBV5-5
TGTGCCAGCAGCTCCGGGACTAGTTCAGATACGCAGTATTTT
CASSSGTSSDTQYF
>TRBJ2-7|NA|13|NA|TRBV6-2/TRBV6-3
TGTGCCAGCGGCGGGCCTACCTCCTACGAGCAGTACTTC
CASGGPTSYEQYF
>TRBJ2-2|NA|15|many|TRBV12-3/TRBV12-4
TGTGCCAGCAGTCGAGGGACGCGGAACACCGGGGAGCTGTTTTTT
CASSRGTRNTGELFF
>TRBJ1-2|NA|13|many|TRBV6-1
TGTGCCAGCAGCACCAGAGGTACCGGTTACTACACCTTC
CASSTRGTGYYTF
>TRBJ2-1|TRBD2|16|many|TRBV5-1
TGCGCCAGCAGCTTTGGCCCCCGACTAGCGGATAATGAGCAGTTCTTC
CASSFGPRLADNEQFF
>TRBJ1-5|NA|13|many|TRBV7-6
TGTGCCAGCAGCTTGAGCAAAGAGAAGCCCCAGCATTTT
CASSLSKEKPQHF
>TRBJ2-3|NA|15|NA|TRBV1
TGCACCAGAACTAAGCGGGAGGGCCACACAGATACGCAGTATTTT
CTRTKREGHTDTQYF
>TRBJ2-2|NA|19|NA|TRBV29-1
TGCAGCTCGGAGGGACCGGAGGTGGGGTGGGACCCTGACGACCGGGAGCTGTTTTTT
CSSEGPEVGWDPDDRELFF
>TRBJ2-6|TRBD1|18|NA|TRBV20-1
TGCAGTGCTATCCTCCCTACAGGGGGCTTCTCTGGGGCCAACGTCCTGACTTTC
CSAILPTGGFSGANVLTF
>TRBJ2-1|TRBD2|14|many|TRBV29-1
TGCAGCGCTGATCTCGGGGGAGGGACCAATGAGCAGTTCTTC
CSADLGGGTNEQFF
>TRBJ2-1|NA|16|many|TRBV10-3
TGTGCCATCAGTGACCCCTTATTGGGAGCCTACAATGAGCAGTTCTTC
CAISDPLLGAYNEQFF
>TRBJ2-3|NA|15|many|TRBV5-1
TGCGCCAGCAGCACCCTAGCGAAGAGCACAGATACGCAGTATTTT
CASSTLAKSTDTQYF
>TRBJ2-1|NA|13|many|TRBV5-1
TGCGCCTCTGGACTACATGCCCTCAATGAGCAGTTCTTC
CASGLHALNEQFF
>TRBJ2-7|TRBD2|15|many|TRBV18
TGTGCCAGCTCTCCGCCTGCTAGCGGCTCCTACGAGCAGTACTTC
CASSPPASGSYEQYF
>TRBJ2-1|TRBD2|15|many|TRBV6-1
TGTGCCAGCAGTCCCGGACTAGCCGGGGGCAATGAGCAGTTCTTC
CASSPGLAGGNEQFF
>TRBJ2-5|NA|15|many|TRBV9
TGTGCCAGCAGCGTAGAAAGGGGCGGCCAAGAGACCCAGTACTTC
CASSVERGGQETQYF
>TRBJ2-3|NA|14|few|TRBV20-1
TGCAGTGCTAGTGAAGGACAGCTCTTGGATACGCAGTATTTT
CSASEGQLLDTQYF
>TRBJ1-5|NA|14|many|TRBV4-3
TGCGCCAGCAGCCCGATCCGGACGGATCAGCCCCAGCATTTT
CASSPIRTDQPQHF
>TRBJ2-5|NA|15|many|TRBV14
TGTGCCAGCAGCCAGACCAGGGGTCAGCAGGGGACCCAGTACTTC
CASSQTRGQQGTQYF
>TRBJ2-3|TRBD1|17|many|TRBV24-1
TGTGCCACCAGTGATTTGGCCGGGACAGCAAGCACAGATACGCAGTATTTT
CATSDLAGTASTDTQYF
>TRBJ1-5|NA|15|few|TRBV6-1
TGTGCCAGCAGTGCCATCAGGGGTATTAATCAGCCCCAGCATTTT
CASSAIRGINQPQHF
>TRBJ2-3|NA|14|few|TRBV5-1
TGCGCCAGCAGCTTGTCTACGAGCACAGATACGCAGTATTTT
CASSLSTSTDTQYF
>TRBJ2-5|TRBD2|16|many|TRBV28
TGTGCCAGCAGTTTAGGGACTAGCGGGGGTAGAGGGGCCCAGTACTTC
CASSLGTSGGRGAQYF
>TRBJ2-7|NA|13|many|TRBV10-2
TGCGCCAGCACCCTGGTAGGCATCTACGAGCAGTACTTC
CASTLVGIYEQYF
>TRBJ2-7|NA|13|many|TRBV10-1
TGCGCCAGCGTAGCCAGCGGAGCCTACGAGCAGTACTTC
CASVASGAYEQYF
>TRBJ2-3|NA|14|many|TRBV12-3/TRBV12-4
TGTGCCAGCAGTCCTGGACTTCGCACAGATACGCAGTATTTT
CASSPGLRTDTQYF
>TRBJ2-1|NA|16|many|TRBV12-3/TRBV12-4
TGTGCCAGCAGTTTGTCCGGCGGGGGCAACTACAATGAGCAGTTCTTC
CASSLSGGGNYNEQFF
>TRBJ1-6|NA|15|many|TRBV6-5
TGTGCCAGCAGTTACTTCGGCAGCGTTAATTCACCCCTCCACTTT
CASSYFGSVNSPLHF
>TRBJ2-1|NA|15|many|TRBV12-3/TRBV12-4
TGTGCCAGCAGTTTAGGAAGACTAGAGTGGGAAGGGCAGTTCTTC
CASSLGRLEWEGQFF
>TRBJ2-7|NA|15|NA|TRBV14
TGTGCCAGCAGCCAAGAGGTACAACCAACCTACGAGCAGTACTTC
CASSQEVQPTYEQYF
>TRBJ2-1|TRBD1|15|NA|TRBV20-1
TGCAGTGCTTTATCCGGGACAGGGGCCTACAATGAGCAGTTCTTC
CSALSGTGAYNEQFF
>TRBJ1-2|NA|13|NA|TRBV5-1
TGCGCCAGCAGCTCCCAGGCGGCGGATGGCTACACCTTC
CASSSQAADGYTF
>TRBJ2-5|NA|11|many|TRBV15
TGTGCCACCAGCCACCAAGAGACCCAGTACTTC
CATSHQETQYF
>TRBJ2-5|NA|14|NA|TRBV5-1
TGCGCCAGCAGCTTGGCCGCAGGGGAAGAGACCCAGTACTTC
CASSLAAGEETQYF
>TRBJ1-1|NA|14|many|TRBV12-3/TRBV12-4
TGTGCCAGCAGTTTACTGGGGGGATACACTGAAGCTTTCTTT
CASSLLGGYTEAFF
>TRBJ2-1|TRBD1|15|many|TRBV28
TGTGCCAGCAGCCATACAGGGGTGAGCTACAATGAGCAGTTCTTC
CASSHTGVSYNEQFF
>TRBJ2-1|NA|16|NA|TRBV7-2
TGTGCCAGCAGCTTAGAGAGAGCTGGGTTAAGCGGTGAGCAGTTCTTC
CASSLERAGLSGEQFF